This T cell receptor beta chain was captured in a study of cytomegalovirus exposure and HLA in healthy donors (dated by TCRdb to the late 2010s). For the study in its entirety: In an earlier analysis of roughly 500 of the donors, around 300 Gb of sequence data and 117 million unique TCR beta sequences from 150 million to 200 million T cells were reported. Roughly 300 gigabases of sequencing data and tens of millions of unique TCR sequences were included in an early release covering around 600 HLA-typed donors. Among the roughly 400 genotyped donors, 75% to 90% belonged to the genetic ancestry cluster associated with self-reported Caucasian donors. The study was designed to test whether signatures of past pathogen exposure could be identified by cataloging public T cell receptors. The study used immunosequencing to profile the T cell repertoires of about 670 subjects and linked those repertoires to cytomegalovirus serostatus. A separate validation cohort of more than 100 different subjects was used in addition to the approximately 670-subject first cohort. The study combined high-throughput TCR immunosequencing, statistical association of individual TCRs with disease status, and machine learning to predict cytomegalovirus infection status. A later analysis re-analyzed previously published TCR beta repertoires from roughly 600 donors and added high-resolution HLA genotyping to study TCR occurrence patterns. The later analysis used no new phenotypic data to find candidate immune exposures, relying instead on TCR beta sequences and their occurrence across donors. To decide whether each TCR beta V gene segment behaved as functional or pseudogenic, an earlier analysis of some 540 of the donors relied on high-throughput TCR beta sequencing. Donor age, sex, ethnicity and CMV serostatus were collected together with the repertoire data. A later genetic analysis used genome-wide SNP genotypes for 398 of the 666 donors, treating that subset as a discovery cohort. All discovery cohort repertoires had been generated using a single sequencing platform. HLA typing covered class I and class II loci at four-digit resolution. The number of typed donors differed by locus: 629-630 for A, B, C, DRB1 and DQB1; approximately 520 for DQA1; about 600 for DPA1; and approximately 450 for DPB1. Four to six DR-DQ haplotypes were handled as single units for association and clustering, since linkage in the cohort was strong. Among some 400 genotyped donors of the cohort, an average of around 220,000 unique TCR beta nucleotide sequences was sequenced per donor, of which about 18% were non-productive. What the work shows at the level of the full study, not this receptor alone: Specific HLA alleles were associated with 16,951 TCR beta sequences at a false discovery rate of 0.05 in a later analysis. Only TCR beta chains were sequenced in this cohort, and the absence of alpha or paired-chain data limited detectable features. According to a later genetic analysis, donors in an Asian-associated ancestry cluster had fewer N-insertions in productive TCRs than the roughly 670-donor mean. Roughly uniform sequencing depth across donors was assumed in presence/absence analyses, although this assumption may not hold. Because HLA typing was missing for some donors at each locus, association tests included only the typed subset. Over 15 rarely observed V segments, including chromosome 9 orphons, were excluded from the earlier analysis of approximately 500 of the donors because counts were too low. A cluster of highly shared sequence variants was judged likely to represent a technical artifact of the sequencing pipeline. According to a later analysis, parvovirus B19, influenza, CMV and Epstein-Barr virus appeared linked to several top co-occurrence clusters. In a later analysis, most CMV-associated TCR beta chains were found to appear HLA-restricted, with HLA associations seemingly driven largely by CMV exposure. When HLA alleles, especially DR and DQ, strongly co-occurred, TCR associations were difficult to assign to individual alleles. In the study, some 180 TCR beta chains were listed as associated with cytomegalovirus. While some public TCRs were present in many individuals, most TCR sequences turned up only very rarely across donors. The only immune exposure information available for the cohort was CMV serostatus. In an earlier analysis of 587 of the donors, most TCR beta V segments appeared in productive rearrangements about 87% or about 30% of the time, broadly matching IMGT annotations. A further reported finding was that TCR beta sequences accurately predicted the HLA-A and HLA-B alleles for most subjects in the first cohort. Correlated functional status among segregating V segments might reflect linkage disequilibrium, but an unknown experimental factor could not be ruled out. In a later analysis, HLA-associated TCR beta chains showed more clonal expansion and lower generation probabilities than non-associated chains that were equally common. In a later analysis, the rate of TCR association differed among HLA loci, with DRB1 alleles having the most associated TCRs and HLA-C alleles having the fewest. In a later genetic analysis, a missense DCLRE1C variant was associated with V-gene and J-gene trimming of TCR beta chains, and the association was replicated in an independent cohort. It was suggested by the authors that the approach could potentially be generalized to other disease states and immunological phenotypes. In vitro tests confirmed that three of the cytomegalovirus-associated TCR beta chains recognize cytomegalovirus antigens. Because the 87-base-pair reads could not distinguish some IMGT-functional V segments, including TRBV6-2 and TRBV6-3, those segments were excluded. Cytomegalovirus status was reported to be diagnosed by the classifier with high specificity and sensitivity in both the original and validation cohorts.

The method was the immunoSEQ multiplex PCR assay. The multiplex PCR relied on a mix of 60 forward primers for TCR Vbeta segments and 13 reverse primers for TCR Jbeta segments. The CDR3 region of rearranged TCR beta genes was amplified from genomic DNA with a multiplex PCR assay. On the Illumina HiSeq System, the amplified TCR beta libraries were sequenced as 87-base-pair reads. The original pipeline was this. A later analysis counted around 72 million unique TCR beta chains across the roughly 700 repertoires, and roughly 10 million of these chains were shared by at least two donors. A nearest-neighbor algorithm error-corrected the raw reads and collapsed the reads into unique sequences, merging closely related sequences to remove PCR and sequencing errors. CDR3 sequences were aligned to IMGT reference sequences to assign V, D and J gene segments. For a sequence to be retained, a match of at least six nucleotides to both a V gene segment and a J gene segment was required. Rearrangements were classified as productive when the CDR3 lacked stop codons and remained in frame with V and J, and all other rearrangements were classified as non-productive. Following IMGT convention, CDR3 was defined as the stretch from the second conserved V-encoded cysteine to the conserved J-encoded phenylalanine. The earlier analysis of about 590 of the donors excluded sequences that lacked an unambiguous match to a single V gene segment. An earlier analysis of about 600 of the donors called V segments functional above 56.7% productive rearrangements and segregating when the between-donor standard deviation exceeded 5%. A statistical classification framework was built for diagnosing cytomegalovirus status from the catalog of TCR beta chain sequences. V and J gene assignment, in a later analysis, came from comparing TCR nucleotide sequences with IMGT/GENE-DB human TR gene sequences. A later analysis assigned CDR3 sequences and most-parsimonious VDJ recombination scenarios with the TCRdist pipeline. In a later analysis, each TCR beta chain was defined by its CDR3 amino acid sequence together with its V-gene family, and reads lacking a unique V-gene family were excluded. A later analysis removed 600 or so highly shared, low-generation-probability nucleotide sequences to deal with suspected cross-contamination and a sequencing artifact. A later analysis calculated a clonal expansion index for each public chain from normalized within-repertoire ranks of inferred template counts. Generation probabilities in a later analysis came from a VDJ recombination model fitted to out-of-frame rearrangements, and those results were checked against IGoR. A later analysis scored TCR-TCR, TCR-HLA and TCR-CMV co-occurrence with hypergeometric tests, applying a repertoire-size bias correction to TCR pairs. In a later analysis, false discovery rates were estimated by permuting HLA or CMV assignments 20 times. In a later analysis, co-occurring TCRs were grouped using DBSCAN, with TCRdist sequence similarity added in when clustering inside HLA-allele-positive subsets. Co-occurrence clustering excluded repertoires with fewer than 30,000 or more than 120,000 public chains, plus five with anomalous nucleotide sharing. TCRdb took this table from immuneACCESS and kept in-frame rearrangements with V and J called. Such tables lack part of the clones; where checked against another copy, unresolved V genes explain under half of the gap, and the rest is unexplained. That table gives V, J and clone size, and the DNA gave D and trimming. The sample table contains fewer than 120,000 clones; only one count was recorded for around 86% of them. Approximately 2% of the sample comes from the top ten.

A word on this clone: What this receptor recognizes is not known. Qualities for individual bases were not recorded, and no much larger clone is one base off.

The cohort consisted of 666 healthy bone marrow donors. At the time of sampling, all cohort members were nominally healthy, though unrecorded immune exposures were likely present. The donor was CMV seronegative and belonged to the group of more than 300 seronegative cohort members. A peripheral blood sample was provided by each donor, and peripheral blood mononuclear cells were used for TCR beta sequencing. The Qiagen DNeasy Blood Extraction Kit was used to extract genomic DNA from the blood cell samples. CDR1 and CDR2 are drawn from the germline V gene: SGHRS, YFSETQ. Compared with germline, V lacks 4 bases and J lacks 1 base; bases without a gene match: 9. Including the terminal cysteine and phenylalanine, the CDR3 comprises 19 residues. The CDR3 DNA has 57 bases and is translated from base 1.

In this chain, TRBV5-1 is recombined with TRBJ2-3; 16 nucleotides in the junction match TRBD2. The source material was PBMCs. This sequence originates from a man between 40 and 49 years old in good health and CMV-seronegative. The DNA is as follows: TGCGCCAGCAGCCTCACGGGGACTAGCGGGGGGGCCCGCACAGATACGCAGTATTTT. Translated, this is CASSLTGTSGGARTDTQYF.